A single T cell receptor (beta chain) is shown here with its context. Its antigen remains unknown. The data derive from a study of T cells expressing NK-cell markers. Points from the study as a whole: Dominant NKG2C+ clonotype frequencies of about 1.0-7.0% of CD8+ T cells were measured in about six donors.

This CDR3 is 14 amino acids long. TCRdb re-called the 5' RACE reads and catalogs CDR3 proteins one per entry, DNA excluded. The table gives more than 400,000 distinct CDR3 sequences; the top ten clones make up 7.3% of it. The chain recombines TRBV12-3 or TRBV12-4 with TRBJ2-1; the TRBD1 assignment by TCRdb is unverifiable without DNA. This clonotype was sampled from a woman between 18 and 70 years old in good health. Input material: blood T cells: a sorted CD56 or NKG2C T cell subset, CD4+ or CD8+ T cells, or bulk PBMC T cells (not recorded which). CDR3 in amino acids: CASAFGQLYNEQFF.